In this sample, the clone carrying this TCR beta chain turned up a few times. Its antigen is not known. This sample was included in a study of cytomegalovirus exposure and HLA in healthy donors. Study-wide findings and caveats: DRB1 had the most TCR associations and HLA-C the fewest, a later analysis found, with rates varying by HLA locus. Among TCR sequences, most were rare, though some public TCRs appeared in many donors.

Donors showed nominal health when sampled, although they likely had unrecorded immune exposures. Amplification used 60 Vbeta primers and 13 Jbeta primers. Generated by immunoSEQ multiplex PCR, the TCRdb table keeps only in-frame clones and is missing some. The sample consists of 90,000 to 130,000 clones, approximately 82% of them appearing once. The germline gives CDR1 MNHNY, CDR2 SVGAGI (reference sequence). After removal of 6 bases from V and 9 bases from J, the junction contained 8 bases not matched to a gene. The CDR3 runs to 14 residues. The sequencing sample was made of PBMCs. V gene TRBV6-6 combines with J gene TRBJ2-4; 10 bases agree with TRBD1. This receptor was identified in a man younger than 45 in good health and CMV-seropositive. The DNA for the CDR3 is TGTGCCAGCAGCGCGGGACAGGGGATCGGCATTCAGTACTTC. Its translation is CASSAGQGIGIQYF.